This T cell receptor (beta chain) was sequenced in a study of naive and memory T cell subsets (dated 2017 in TCRdb). For the study in its entirety: In the figure summarizing the skin biopsy and whole blood samples, some ten blood donors, 7 tuberculin skin test biopsies and 3 saline control biopsies were reported. Usually PCR2 was run as a SYBR Green qPCR and stopped at a set threshold, although low-input samples could use end-point PCR (approximately 6 cycles) instead.

Many counts were recorded for this clonotype. No antigen is known for it. Base-call qualities are not available, and no considerably larger clone is one nucleotide away. The germline V gene (reference sequence) provides CDR1 DFQATT and CDR2 SNEGSKA. The CDR3 contains 13 residues, cysteine and phenylalanine counted. Only the CDR3 part of the read is kept: 39 bases, read in frame from the first base. V is cut by 3 bases and J by 1 base, and the space between the germline ends is 8 bases. The study reported a robust and sensitive protocol to amplify, sequence and analyze TCRs, based on 3' ligation of a UMI-containing oligonucleotide to TCR cDNA. For whole blood analysis, around 2.4 ml of peripheral blood was collected from healthy adult volunteers into Tempus tubes, and RNA was extracted following the manufacturer's instructions. Before reverse transcription, total RNA that had not been cell sorted was treated with RQ1 DNase, with a target input of roughly 1 to 1,100 ng. Libraries were prepared from skin biopsies and whole blood so that pipeline robustness could be tested in samples in which T cells form a minority population.

The investigation overall reported the following: The RNA-based method was acknowledged to be potentially sensitive to changes in TCR transcripts with T cell activation and differentiation.

Libraries were built with 5' RACE. The ligated cDNA was amplified in four rounds of PCR with nested alpha and beta constant region primers together with the SP2 primer. TCR RNA was reverse transcribed with SuperScript IV using alpha and beta constant region primers for the blood and skin samples. An oligonucleotide carrying the Illumina SP2 primer and a UMI was ligated to the 3' end of the cDNA by means of T4 RNA ligase 1. The 12-nucleotide UMI consisted of two random hexamers with an eight-base spacer between the hexamers to prevent hairpin formation. From the second PCR onward, TCR alpha and beta chain libraries were processed separately, and dual indexing was applied for multiplexing. After pooling, the indexed libraries were analyzed by capillary electrophoresis and sequenced on either an Illumina MiSeq or NextSeq. PhiX DNA at about 5-7.5% was added to the libraries to raise base diversity and improve cluster recognition. As for the original processing: Demultiplexor extracted UMIs from read 2, combined them with read 1 TCR sequence, and split reads by sample indices. V and J genes and V-J junctions were identified by Decombinator, which gave every TCR a five-part identifier that included V and J deletions. Collapsinator relied on UMIs to correct both sequencing errors and PCR amplification heterogeneity, producing a UMI-based abundance for each TCR. CDR3Translator turned identifiers into nucleotide sequence, translated that sequence into amino acids, and pulled out CDR3 regions based on terminal motifs. Error-corrected alpha and beta TCR counts from blood and skin were compared after normalization to input RNA amount. TCRdb cleaned the public reads at Q25 with fastp, built clones with MiXCR and kept in-frame beta chains. When rows share a CDR3 protein, they turn into one entry using the most common DNA and genes. TCRdb, rather than the study authors, made the V and J calls. The sample contains 25,000 to 35,000 distinct CDR3 sequences, approximately 15% of them found a single time. 2.6% of the sample goes to the ten largest clones.

The V and J genes are TRBV20-1 and TRBJ2-3; no D segment can be confidently identified. This TCR derives from a female donor in good health. The CDR3: CSARVGGTDTQYF. The sequenced DNA: TGCAGTGCTAGGGTAGGAGGCACAGATACGCAGTATTTT.